A selection of T cell receptor beta chains follows, all from one sample in a study of tumor-infiltrating lymphocytes in oesophageal squamous cell carcinoma. TCRdb itself ran the PCR reads through MiXCR, one entry per CDR3 protein. The sample has 23,000 or so distinct CDR3 sequences, about a third seen once. Source material: esophageal tumor tissue. Receptors originate from a female donor with esophageal squamous cell carcinoma. Each CDR3 is given with its conserved first and last residue. A D gene is named only where the DNA matches it firmly. Size is stated for part of the rows, as once, few or many counts, or as a class when the clone is expanded.

V gene	clone size	D gene	J gene	CDR3 protein	CDR3 DNA
TRBV20-1	few	NA	TRBJ1-1	CSAPDGSDTEAFF	TGCAGTGCTCCGGACGGTAGCGACACTGAAGCTTTCTTT
TRBV6-8	once	NA	TRBJ2-1	CASSYRGLNEQFF	TGTGCCAGCAGTTACCGGGGACTCAATGAGCAGTTCTTC
TRBV7-8	NA	TRBD1	TRBJ2-7	CASSLGQGRGEQYF	TGTGCCAGCAGCTTAGGACAGGGTAGGGGCGAGCAGTACTTC
TRBV6-6	many	TRBD2	TRBJ2-7	CASSYPFGLAAYNEQYF	TGTGCCAGCAGTTACCCCTTCGGACTAGCGGCATACAATGAGCAGTACTTC
TRBV12-3/TRBV12-4	NA	NA	TRBJ2-1	CASSLVDLGRNEQFF	TGTGCCAGCAGTTTAGTTGATCTAGGTAGGAATGAGCAGTTCTTC
TRBV6-1	many	TRBD1	TRBJ2-1	CASSGQGPLEQFF	TGTGCCAGCAGTGGACAGGGACCCCTTGAGCAGTTCTTC
TRBV5-3	few	NA	TRBJ2-5	CASSWDEETQYF	TGTGCCAGCAGCTGGGACGAGGAGACCCAGTACTTC
TRBV23-1	NA	NA	TRBJ1-2	CASSHRTYGYTF	TGCGCCAGCAGCCACAGGACCTATGGCTACACCTTC
TRBV6-6	few	NA	TRBJ1-1	CASSYSTGKAFF	TGTGCCAGCAGTTACTCGACAGGCAAAGCTTTCTTT
TRBV25-1	many	TRBD1	TRBJ1-2	CATSRGLTYGYTF	TGTGCCACCTCCAGGGGGCTGACCTATGGCTACACCTTC
TRBV25-1	many	NA	TRBJ2-7	CASSEAVSGGPYEQYF	TGTGCCAGCAGTGAAGCGGTTTCGGGGGGCCCCTACGAGCAGTACTTC
TRBV5-6	many	TRBD1	TRBJ2-3	CASSIRTGLFGTDTQYF	TGTGCCAGCAGCATAAGGACAGGGCTTTTCGGGACAGATACGCAGTATTTT
TRBV28	medium-sized	NA	TRBJ1-1	CASSSWSKTWNTEAFF	TGTGCCAGCAGTTCCTGGTCTAAGACTTGGAACACTGAAGCTTTCTTT
TRBV7-3	many	NA	TRBJ2-6	CASSSSRDSLWLHLRF	NA
TRBV28	many	NA	TRBJ1-1	CASSATTVMNTEAFF	TGTGCCAGCAGCGCCACGACGGTGATGAACACTGAAGCTTTCTTT
TRBV19	few	TRBD2	TRBJ2-3	CASARSGGADTQYF	TGTGCCAGTGCTCGTAGCGGGGGAGCTGATACGCAGTATTTT
TRBV2	few	NA	TRBJ1-3	CASSERQRSGNTIYF	TGTGCCAGCAGTGAAAGGCAGCGCTCTGGAAACACCATATATTTT
TRBV7-9	many	TRBD1	TRBJ1-1	CASSRMDRGTEAFF	TGTGCCAGCAGCCGGATGGACAGGGGGACTGAAGCTTTCTTT
TRBV5-4	few	NA	TRBJ2-5	CASRNDPGHLGETQYF	TGTGCCAGCAGAAATGATCCGGGACATTTAGGAGAGACCCAGTACTTC
TRBV6-6	many	NA	TRBJ1-1	CASSYGQGPHPAFF	TGTGCCAGCAGTTACGGGCAGGGTCCACACCCAGCTTTCTTT
TRBV12-3/TRBV12-4	medium-sized	TRBD2	TRBJ2-7	CASSSHGTSGSYEQYF	TGTGCCAGCAGTTCTCATGGGACTAGCGGATCCTACGAGCAGTACTTC
TRBV5-1	many	NA	TRBJ1-6	CASSPRGLGSPLHF	TGCGCCAGCAGCCCCCGGGGCCTCGGTTCACCCCTCCACTTT
TRBV7-2	medium-sized	TRBD2	TRBJ2-1	CASRLGSGGGNEQFF	TGTGCCAGCAGATTAGGGTCGGGAGGGGGAAATGAGCAGTTCTTC
TRBV12-3/TRBV12-4	medium-sized	NA	TRBJ1-1	CASSLAGEAFF	TGTGCCAGCAGTTTAGCGGGGGAAGCTTTCTTT
TRBV6-5	NA	NA	TRBJ2-5	CASSYGRWETQYF	TGTGCCAGCAGTTACGGGAGATGGGAGACCCAGTACTTC
TRBV7-3	medium-sized	NA	TRBJ1-2	CASSSLGGGALSF	TGTGCCAGCAGCTCTCTCGGGGGTGGGGCGTTGTCCTTC
TRBV19	few	TRBD1	TRBJ1-6	CASRTGTGDSSSYNSPLHF	TGTGCCAGCAGAACCGGGACAGGGGACTCGAGCTCCTATAATTCACCCCTCCACTTT
TRBV7-6	NA	TRBD1	TRBJ1-2	CASSKDRFSGVGYTF	TGTGCCAGCAGCAAGGACAGGTTCTCGGGGGTCGGCTACACCTTC
TRBV7-3	once	NA	TRBJ1-1	CASSPQGVGEAFF	TGTGCCAGCAGCCCCCAAGGGGTAGGTGAAGCTTTCTTT
TRBV7-9	many	NA	TRBJ1-1	CASSLGSGANTEAFF	TGTGCCAGCAGCTTAGGGTCCGGAGCGAACACTGAAGCTTTCTTT
TRBV19	few	NA	TRBJ2-1	CASSSGLRLSEQFF	TGTGCCAGTAGTTCAGGGTTGAGGCTGAGCGAGCAGTTCTTC
TRBV6-1	many	TRBD2	TRBJ2-7	CASAGLGGYEQYF	TGTGCCAGCGCGGGACTAGGCGGCTACGAGCAGTACTTC
TRBV30	few	NA	TRBJ1-1	CAWSVRQSTEAFF	TGTGCCTGGAGTGTTAGGCAGTCCACTGAAGCTTTCTTT
TRBV5-1	many	NA	TRBJ2-1	CASRDGRGGEQFF	TGCGCCAGCAGAGACGGTCGTGGTGGTGAGCAGTTCTTC
TRBV5-4	many	NA	TRBJ2-6	CASSPGRRNSGANVLTF	TGTGCCAGCAGCCCGGGACGGCGGAACTCTGGGGCCAACGTCCTGACTTTC
TRBV7-2	NA	TRBD1	TRBJ2-4	CASSLPPGQLAKNIQYF	TGTGCCAGCAGCTTGCCCCCGGGACAGTTGGCCAAAAACATTCAGTACTTC
TRBV24-1	many	TRBD2	TRBJ2-5	CATGREDQETQYF	TGTGCCACCGGGCGGGAGGATCAAGAGACCCAGTACTTC
TRBV27	many	TRBD1	TRBJ1-2	CASSLGRGLRGYTF	TGTGCCAGCAGTTTGGGAAGGGGGCTCCGGGGCTACACCTTC
TRBV7-4	NA	NA	TRBJ2-7	CASSRDTYEQYF	TGTGCCAGCAGCCGGGACACCTACGAGCAGTACTTC
TRBV7-9	few	TRBD2	TRBJ2-1	CASSSEGTILYNEQFF	TGTGCCAGCAGCTCCGAGGGGACTATCCTCTACAATGAGCAGTTCTTC
TRBV7-6	NA	NA	TRBJ2-1	CASKSHEQFF	TGTGCCAGCAAAAGCCATGAGCAGTTCTTC
TRBV28	NA	TRBD1	TRBJ1-2	CASSSTGGGYTF	TGTGCCAGCAGTTCAACAGGGGGCGGCTACACCTTC
TRBV3-1	NA	TRBD1	TRBJ2-7	CASSQGTGVYEQYF	TGTGCCAGCAGCCAGGGGACAGGGGTTTACGAGCAGTACTTC
TRBV6-6	NA	NA	TRBJ2-5	CASSYSNAGLETQYF	TGTGCCAGCAGTTACTCGAACGCAGGGCTTGAGACCCAGTACTTC
TRBV12-3/TRBV12-4	NA	TRBD2	TRBJ2-3	CASSFGWRLAGGTTTSTDTQYF	TGTGCCAGCAGTTTTGGCTGGCGACTAGCGGGAGGAACGACTACTAGCACAGATACGCAGTATTTT
TRBV19	few	NA	TRBJ2-3	CASSSGLLTDTQYF	TGTGCCAGTAGTAGCGGACTGCTAACAGATACGCAGTATTTT
TRBV7-3	medium-sized	NA	TRBJ1-1	CASSLIRNTEAFF	TGTGCCAGCAGCTTAATTCGGAACACTGAAGCTTTCTTT
TRBV14	NA	TRBD2	TRBJ2-7	CASSQDAPFGSGVSYEQYF	TGTGCCAGCAGCCAAGATGCCCCCTTTGGGAGCGGGGTCTCCTACGAGCAGTACTTC
TRBV6-1	many	NA	TRBJ1-3	CARNPQGKSGNTIYF	TGTGCCAGGAACCCACAGGGCAAGTCTGGAAACACCATATATTTT
TRBV7-6	NA	TRBD2	TRBJ2-5	CASSLPAGGGNTGELYF	TGTGCCAGCAGCTTACCAGCGGGAGGCGGGAACACCGGGGAGCTGTACTTC
TRBV7-3	NA	TRBD2	TRBJ2-1	CASSVSREDEQFF	TGTGCCAGCAGCGTCTCCCGGGAGGATGAGCAGTTCTTC
TRBV7-2	NA	NA	TRBJ2-7	CASSSHRASYEQYF	TGTGCCAGCAGCTCTCACAGGGCGTCCTACGAGCAGTACTTC
TRBV6-1	many	TRBD1	TRBJ1-1	CASSRDRDTEAFF	TGTGCCAGCAGCCGTGACAGGGACACTGAAGCTTTCTTT
TRBV3-1	few	NA	TRBJ2-1	CASTSLARDLNNEQFF	TGTGCCAGCACCTCCTTGGCGCGCGACTTAAACAATGAGCAGTTCTTC
TRBV15	many	NA	TRBJ2-7	CATSNQGPYEQYF	TGTGCCACCAGCAACCAGGGTCCCTACGAGCAGTACTTC
TRBV6-6	NA	NA	TRBJ2-6	CASSYGAGIAGANVLTF	TGTGCCAGCAGTTACGGCGCAGGTATAGCTGGGGCCAACGTCCTGACTTTC
TRBV6-1	many	TRBD1	TRBJ1-2	CASSTRGQVGYTF	TGTGCCAGTTCAACCAGGGGGCAGGTTGGCTACACCTTC